The 25 T cell receptor beta chains listed next were all sequenced from one sample in a study of shared clonotypes between healthy human individuals. Method: immunoSEQ multiplex PCR; TCRdb's copy keeps in-frame clones and lacks some. This table has fewer than 600,000 clones, just over 75% appearing once. The sample taken for sequencing was PBMCs. The receptors here all came from a woman in her thirties or forties in good health. Some clones in this sample may be carry-over from other donors' samples.

This clone has more than one count but fewer than ten. V and J are TRBV5-4 and TRBJ2-4; TRBD2 matches 15 bases. The CDR3 is 16 residues long. In germline, CDR1 is SGHNT, CDR2 YYREEE (reference sequence). Trimming took 3 bases from V and 6 from J; bases not matched to a gene: 4. The CDR3 DNA is TGTGCCAGCAGCTGGACTAGCGGGAGGGCCGGAAACATTCAGTACTTC. Translation: CASSWTSGRAGNIQYF.

The gene calls are TRBV27 and TRBJ2-2; D not certain. Trimming shortened V by 2 bases and J by 6 bases, and 7 bases separated the two germline ends. The CDR3 contains 13 residues. Germline V lookup: CDR1 MNHEY, CDR2 SMNVEV (reference sequence). CDR3 in amino acids: CASSLLGPGELFF. CDR3 coding DNA: TGTGCCAGCAGTTTACTAGGCCCCGGGGAGCTGTTTTTT.

This clone was recorded many times. The V and J genes are TRBV7-2 and TRBJ1-6; D is undetermined. CDR3 size: 13 residues. Germline V gene data show CDR1 as SGHTA and CDR2 as FQGNSA. V was clipped by 1 base and J by 10 bases, with 8 bases between them. In nucleotides, the CDR3 is TGTGCCAGCAGCTTAGGAGGCAGCTCACCCCTCCACTTT. This codes for CASSLGGSSPLHF.

The J gene is TRBJ2-5, the V gene TRBV7-2; TRBD1 matches at 8 bases. The trim removed 5 bases at V and 5 bases at J, leaving 10 bases unmatched. This CDR3 is built from 15 residues. Germline assignment: CDR1 SGHTA and CDR2 FQGNSA. CDR3 region: CASSPDREIRETQYF. The CDR3 coding sequence is TGTGCCAGCAGCCCGGACAGGGAAATTCGTGAGACCCAGTACTTC.

The chain links TRBV9 to TRBJ2-7, with D maybe TRBD1 (6 bases). Trimming shortened V by 4 bases and J by 3 bases, and 17 bases separated the two germline ends. CDR1 is SGDLS, CDR2 YYNGEE, per germline. The CDR3 is 15 amino acids. CDR3 DNA sequence: TGTGCCAGCAGCCAGGGGCCAGAGGGGCACTACGAGCAGTACTTC. Its protein is CASSQGPEGHYEQYF.

Remarks on this clone: With only one base between it and a far larger clone, this is likely a read error. The CDR3 carries no conserved terminal phenylalanine or tryptophan, so it likely arises from a read error. The chain joins TRBV6-4 to TRBJ2-3, with 7 bases identical to TRBD2. The trim removed 5 bases at V and 6 bases at J, leaving 8 bases unmatched. CDR3 length: 14 residues. The germline CDR1 and CDR2 sequences are MRHNA and SNTAGT. The CDR3 DNA reads TGTGCCAGCAGTAGCGGGAAAGACTTGGATACGCAGTATCTT. Translation: CASSSGKDLDTQYL.

The chain uses TRBV5-6 and TRBJ1-3; D not resolved. CDR3 length: 15 amino acids. Germline V CDR1 and CDR2: SGHDT, YYEEEE. The V gene lost 4 bases and the J gene lost 0 bases, with 11 bases spanning the gap. CDR3 sequence: CASSLGVYSGNTIYF. In nucleotides, the CDR3 is TGTGCCAGCAGCCTTGGGGTGTACTCTGGAAACACCATATATTTT.

The J gene is TRBJ2-2, the V gene TRBV6-5, with 9 bases that match TRBD1. V trimming: 9 bases; J trimming: 7 bases; junction bases outside the gene matches: 9. The germline gives CDR1 MNHEY, CDR2 SVGAGI. The CDR3 sequence is 14 residues long. The CDR3 nucleotides are TGTGCCAGTAGGCCGGGACAGGGCTTCGGGGAGCTGTTTTTT. Protein: CASRPGQGFGELFF.

Written as DNA, the CDR3 is TGTGCCAGTACCCCGGGACTAGCGGGTTTGCGCACCGGGGAGCTGTTTTTT. This codes for CASTPGLAGLRTGELFF. The chain links TRBV19 to TRBJ2-2, with 12 bases lining up with TRBD2. The germline CDR1 and CDR2 sequences are LNHDA and SQIVND (reference sequence). CDR3 length: 17 residues. Unmatched junction bases numbered 10, after V lost 7 bases and J lost 4 bases. Looking up the rest from reference TRBV19 and TRBJ2-2 gives the full variable domain: DGGITQSPKYLFRKEGQNVTLSCEQNLNHDAMYWYRQDPGQGLRLIYYSQIVNDFQKGDIAEGYSVSREKKESFPLTVTSAQKNPTAFYLCASTPGLAGLRTGELFFGEGSRLTVL.

The chain recombines TRBV29-1 with TRBJ2-1, with a possible D match to TRBD2 (6 bases). The CDR3 loop spans 13 amino acids. The V and J ends lost 4 bases and 5 bases respectively, with 12 bases between them. Germline CDR1 reads SQVTM; CDR2 reads ANQGSEA. CDR3 amino acids: CSVASGLNNEQFF. The CDR3 bases are TGCAGCGTTGCTTCGGGACTTAACAATGAGCAGTTCTTC.

J is TRBJ2-2 and V is TRBV5-4; 7 nucleotides match TRBD2. Germline V gene lookup returns CDR1 SGHNT and CDR2 YYREEE (reference sequence). CDR3 length: 14 residues. J gave up 7 bases and V 0 bases, and 3 bases lay outside the gene matches. As DNA, the CDR3 is TGTGCCAGCAGCTTGGGGCGGGAGATCGGGGAGCTGTTTTTT. Encoded protein: CASSLGREIGELFF. The entire variable domain, with the rest obtained from reference TRBV5-4 and TRBJ2-2, is as follows: ETGVTQSPTHLIKTRGQQVTLRCSSQSGHNTVSWYQQALGQGPQFIFQYYREEENGRGNFPPRFSGLQFPNYSSELNVNALELDDSALYLCASSLGREIGELFFGEGSRLTVL.

The table lists this clone with a count of one. Written as DNA, the CDR3 is TGTGCCAGCGAGAAATACAGGGCCAATCCTATGAACACTGAAGCTTTCTTT. Translated: CASEKYRANPMNTEAFF. This chain links TRBV7-6 with TRBJ1-1; perhaps TRBD1 as D (6 bases). The CDR3 spans 17 residues. The V end lost 8 bases, the J end lost 0 bases, and 22 bases lay between the germline ends. Per the germline V gene, CDR1 is SGHVS and CDR2 is FNYEAQ.

On this clone itself: This likely came from a read error, as a far larger clone is one base away. The genes are TRBV11-1 and TRBJ1-1, with no clear D. Germline CDR1 SGHAT, CDR2 FQDESV (reference sequence). This CDR3 spans 12 amino acids. The germline V and J ends were trimmed by 1 base and 8 bases, with 8 bases remaining between them. This chain's CDR3 is CASSLDGVEAFF. The CDR3 DNA reads TGTGCCAGCAGCTTAGATGGCGTGGAAGCTTTCTTT.

This clone was seen a few times. The chain has TRBV7-9 and TRBJ2-3; 8 nucleotides line up with TRBD2. Germline CDR1 is SEHNR and CDR2 is FQNEAQ (reference sequence). The ends lost 1 base at V and 3 bases at J; junction bases unmatched: 6. The CDR3 is made up of 16 amino acids. Here the CDR3 DNA reads TGTGCCAGCAGCTTAGAAGACGGGAGGGTTACAGATACGCAGTATTTT. Its translation is CASSLEDGRVTDTQYF. Complete variable domain (other parts from reference TRBV7-9 and TRBJ2-3): DTGVSQNPRHKITKRGQNVTFRCDPISEHNRLYWYRQTLGQGPEFLTYFQNEAQLEKSRLLSDRFSAERPKGSFSTLEIQRTEQGDSAMYLCASSLEDGRVTDTQYFGPGTRLTVL.

This clone was seen only once. The CDR3 region has the DNA TGCGCCAGCAGCCATCGGGACAGGGGGGTGGGCTACGAGCAGTACTTC. This gives the protein CASSHRDRGVGYEQYF. The chain combines TRBV4-1 with TRBJ2-7, with 11 nucleotides matching TRBD1. Germline assignment: CDR1 MGHRA and CDR2 YSYEKL. CDR3 size: 16 residues. Germline trimming cut 3 bases from V and 3 bases from J; bases unmatched to any gene: 7.

The chain is built from TRBV10-3 and TRBJ1-1, with D perhaps matching TRBD1 (5 bases). Trimming removed 10 bases at V and 3 bases at J, with 12 bases between. Looked up from germline, CDR1 is ENHRY and CDR2 is SYGVKD. This CDR3 has 12 amino acids. CDR3 amino acids: CATGTVDTEAFF. CDR3 bases: TGTGCCACAGGGACGGTCGACACTGAAGCTTTCTTT.

This chain links TRBV5-5 with TRBJ2-7; 8 nucleotides line up with TRBD2. CDR3 length: 14 amino acids. Germline V gives CDR1 SGHKS, CDR2 YYEKEE (reference sequence). V shed 1 base, J shed 2 bases, and the junction held 2 bases outside the gene matches. CDR3 protein: CASSLTSGTYEQYF. CDR3 coding DNA: TGTGCCAGCAGCTTGACTAGCGGTACCTACGAGCAGTACTTC. Together with reference TRBV5-5 and TRBJ2-7, the CDR3 gives the full variable domain: DAGVTQSPTHLIKTRGQQVTLRCSPISGHKSVSWYQQVLGQGPQFIFQYYEKEERGRGNFPDRFSARQFPNYSSELNVNALLLGDSALYLCASSLTSGTYEQYFGPGTRLTVT.

This sequence joins TRBV2 and TRBJ1-4; D not resolved. The germline V gene has CDR1 SNHLY and CDR2 FYNNEI. The CDR3 runs to 15 residues. V dropped 7 bases and J dropped 3 bases, with 15 bases sitting between them. The CDR3 sequence: CASNPTEASNEKLFF. CDR3 coding DNA: TGTGCCAGCAACCCGACTGAAGCTTCTAATGAAAAACTGTTTTTT.

The chain combines TRBV15 with TRBJ1-1, with D possibly matching TRBD1 (5 bases). The V gene's germline CDR1 is LNHNV and CDR2 YYDKDF (reference sequence). The CDR3 runs 13 residues. Trimming took 0 bases from V and 9 from J, leaving 11 bases between them. The chain's CDR3 is CATSRDRGRQAFF. The CDR3 nucleotides read TGTGCCACCAGCAGAGATAGGGGAAGGCAAGCTTTCTTT.

The V and J genes are TRBV7-2 and TRBJ2-3; D possibly corresponds to TRBD2 (6 bases). Germline V CDR1 and CDR2: SGHTA, FQGNSA. This CDR3 is 15 amino acids long. The V end lost 0 bases, the J end lost 2 bases, and 9 bases lay between the germline ends. The CDR3 is CASSLAAGITDTQYF. The DNA of the CDR3 is TGTGCCAGCAGCTTAGCGGCGGGAATCACAGATACGCAGTATTTT.

To note about this clone: A far larger clone is one nucleotide away, so this likely arose from a read error. The sample holds other DNA sequences that translate to the same CDR3. The chain uses TRBV7-8 and TRBJ2-5; 7 nucleotides line up with TRBD2. The length of the CDR3 is 16 residues. Germline CDR1 is SGHVS and CDR2 is FQNEAQ. In DNA, the CDR3 is TGTGCCAGCAGCTTAGGGAGACTAGCTCTCCAAGAGACCCAATACTTC. The encoded protein is CASSLGRLALQETQYF.

This chain uses TRBV10-3 with TRBJ2-7; 11 bases map to TRBD2. CDR3 length equals 12 residues. Germline CDR1 is ENHRY and CDR2 is SYGVKD. J lost 4 bases, V lost 10 bases, and 3 bases had no gene match. CDR3 amino acids: CATLAGGYEQYF. The CDR3 DNA reads as TGTGCCACGCTAGCGGGAGGATACGAGCAGTACTTC.

The rearrangement links TRBV7-9 to TRBJ2-1; the D gene is possibly TRBD2 (5 bases). Germline V lookup: CDR1 SEHNR, CDR2 FQNEAQ (reference sequence). This CDR3 spans 16 amino acids. Trimming took off 5 bases at V and 0 bases at J, with 14 bases between the two ends. DNA of the CDR3: TGTGCCAGCAGCGCGGGCAGCCTTAGCTCCTACAATGAGCAGTTCTTC. Its protein product is CASSAGSLSSYNEQFF. The complete variable domain, with remaining parts taken from reference TRBV7-9 and TRBJ2-1, reads DTGVSQNPRHKITKRGQNVTFRCDPISEHNRLYWYRQTLGQGPEFLTYFQNEAQLEKSRLLSDRFSAERPKGSFSTLEIQRTEQGDSAMYLCASSAGSLSSYNEQFFGPGTRLTVL.

The V and J genes are TRBV5-8 and TRBJ2-2; a possible D gene is TRBD2 (6 bases). This CDR3 is 16 amino acids long. Germline values: CDR1 SGHTS, CDR2 YDEGEE. Trimming stripped 0 bases from V and 7 bases from J, with 16 bases between. The CDR3 coding sequence is TGTGCCAGCAGCTTGGGCAATACGGGAGAAGGCGGGGAGCTGTTTTTT. Protein sequence: CASSLGNTGEGGELFF.

This clone was observed a few times. This CDR3 reads CASSQDRDYGYTF. The CDR3, as DNA: TGTGCCAGCAGCCAAGATCGGGACTATGGCTACACCTTC. V usage is TRBV14 and J usage is TRBJ1-2; no clear D. This CDR3 region has 13 residues. V gave up 0 bases and J gave up 3 bases, with 5 bases separating them. Per the germline V gene, CDR1 is SGHDN and CDR2 is FVKESK.